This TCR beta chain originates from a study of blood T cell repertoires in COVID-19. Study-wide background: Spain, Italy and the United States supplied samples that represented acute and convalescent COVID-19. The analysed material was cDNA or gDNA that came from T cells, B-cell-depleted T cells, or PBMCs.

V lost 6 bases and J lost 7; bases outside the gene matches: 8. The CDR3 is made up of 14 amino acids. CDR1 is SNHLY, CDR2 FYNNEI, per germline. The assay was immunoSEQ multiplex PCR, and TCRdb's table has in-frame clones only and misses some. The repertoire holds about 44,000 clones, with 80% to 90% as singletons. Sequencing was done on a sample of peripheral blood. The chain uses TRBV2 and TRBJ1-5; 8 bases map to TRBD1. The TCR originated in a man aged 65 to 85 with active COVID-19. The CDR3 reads CASSLGQGGQPQHF. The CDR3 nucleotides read TGTGCCAGCAGCCTAGGACAGGGTGGACAGCCCCAGCATTTT. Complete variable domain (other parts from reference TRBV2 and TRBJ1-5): EPEVTQTPSHQVTQMGQEVILRCVPISNHLYFYWYRQILGQKVEFLVSFYNNEISEKSEIFDDQFSVERPDGSNFTLKIRSTKLEDSAMYFCASSLGQGGQPQHFGDGTRLSIL.